What follows are 22 T cell receptor beta chains derived from one specimen sequenced in a study of blood T cell repertoires in COVID-19. This table comes from immunoSEQ multiplex PCR, and its TCRdb copy is limited to in-frame clones, with some not included. The data show approximately 76,000 clones, roughly 85% seen once. Sequencing was done on a sample of peripheral blood. Receptors were obtained from a woman older than 75 with active or convalescent COVID-19.

The V call is TRBV7-2, the J call TRBJ2-3; TRBD2 matches 8 bases. Trimming removed 3 bases from V and 1 base from J; junction bases left unmatched: 3. Germline CDR1 is SGHTA and CDR2 is FQGNSA. The CDR3 extends over 15 amino acids. The CDR3 DNA sequence: TGTGCCAGCAGCTTTATGCGGGGGGGCACAGATACGCAGTATTTT. It translates to CASSFMRGGTDTQYF. The full variable domain, its missing parts supplied by reference TRBV7-2 and TRBJ2-3, is GAGVSQSPSNKVTEKGKDVELRCDPISGHTALYWYRQSLGQGLEFLIYFQGNSAPDKSGLPSDRFSAERTGGSVSTLTIQRTQQEDSAVYLCASSFMRGGTDTQYFGPGTRLTVL.

Only a few counts were recorded for this clone. This sequence joins TRBV2 and TRBJ2-7, with D tentatively TRBD1 (5 bases). Germline-derived CDR1 and CDR2 are SNHLY and FYNNEI. Trimming left V 1 base short and J 6 bases short, with 10 bases between. This CDR3 region has 13 residues. This CDR3 reads CASSEEGSGEQYF. The CDR3 nucleotides read TGTGCCAGCAGTGAAGAGGGGTCGGGCGAGCAGTACTTC. Supplemented by reference TRBV2 and TRBJ2-7, the full variable domain reads EPEVTQTPSHQVTQMGQEVILRCVPISNHLYFYWYRQILGQKVEFLVSFYNNEISEKSEIFDDQFSVERPDGSNFTLKIRSTKLEDSAMYFCASSEEGSGEQYFGPGTRLTVT.

The chain joins TRBV2 to TRBJ1-1, with D uncertain. Trimming removed 5 bases from V and 1 base from J, with 8 bases in between. This CDR3 region has 13 residues. CDR1 is SNHLY and CDR2 is FYNNEI in the germline V gene. The CDR3 bases are TGTGCCAGCAGTACGACATCGAACACTGAAGCTTTCTTT. Its translation is CASSTTSNTEAFF.

The J gene is TRBJ2-3, the V gene TRBV9; 7 bases match TRBD2. Unmatched junction bases numbered 14, after V lost 3 bases and J lost 1 base. CDR3 length: 18 amino acids. Germline CDR1 SGDLS, CDR2 YYNGEE. DNA of the CDR3: TGTGCCAGCAGCGCCAATATCCCCGGGCTAGCGGGCACAGATACGCAGTATTTT. Translation gives CASSANIPGLAGTDTQYF.

This chain links TRBV5-1 with TRBJ1-4; 8 nucleotides agree with TRBD1. Germline V CDR1 and CDR2: SGHRS, YFSETQ. This CDR3 region has 15 residues. With 0 bases clipped from V and 6 bases from J, the junction kept 4 bases outside the gene matches. The DNA for the CDR3 is TGCGCCAGCAGCTTGGGTGCAGGGGGCTATGAAAAACTGTTTTTT. The encoded protein is CASSLGAGGYEKLFF.

This chain joins TRBV20-1 and TRBJ2-1, with D maybe TRBD2 (6 bases). V shed 3 bases and J shed 3 bases, with 21 bases lying between them. Germline V gene lookup returns CDR1 DFQATT and CDR2 SNEGSKA (reference sequence). CDR3 length equals 17 residues. As DNA, the CDR3 is TGCAGTGCTAGTGGCTCCGGGACTCCATCCAGCTACAATGAGCAGTTCTTC. Translating gives CSASGSGTPSSYNEQFF.

This clone was seen a few times. The genes are TRBV6-5 and TRBJ1-2; D is possibly TRBD1 (5 bases). This CDR3 is built from 15 residues. V lost 2 bases and J lost 3, with 13 bases in between. CDR1 and CDR2 from the germline V gene are MNHEY and SVGAGI. The DNA for the CDR3 is TGTGCCAGCAGTTACGTTAGGGGCGGATACTATGGCTACACCTTC. Its translation: CASSYVRGGYYGYTF.

This clone was detected only a few times. The V gene is TRBV10-1, the J gene TRBJ2-7; D is undetermined. The CDR3 covers 13 residues. The germline V and J ends were trimmed by 4 bases and 7 bases, with 14 bases remaining between them. Germline V CDR1 and CDR2: WNHNN, SYGVQD (reference sequence). CDR3 nucleotide sequence: TGCGCCAGCAGTGCGTCGAGCGCGGTGGAGCAGTACTTC. It translates to CASSASSAVEQYF.

The V call is TRBV9, the J call TRBJ1-1, with D unresolved. Trimming left V 4 bases short and J 1 base short, with 8 bases between. Germline V lookup: CDR1 SGDLS, CDR2 YYNGEE. The CDR3 extends over 13 amino acids. The CDR3 loop reads CASSHRQNTEAFF. The CDR3 nucleotides read TGTGCCAGCAGCCATCGACAGAACACTGAAGCTTTCTTT. The full variable domain, its missing parts supplied by reference TRBV9 and TRBJ1-1, is DSGVTQTPKHLITATGQRVTLRCSPRSGDLSVYWYQQSLDQGLQFLIQYYNGEERAKGNILERFSAQQFPDLHSELNLSSLELGDSALYFCASSHRQNTEAFFGQGTRLTVV.

V and J are TRBV6-5 and TRBJ1-1, with a weak D call TRBD1 (6 bases). Trimming removed 4 bases at V and 4 bases at J, with 10 bases between. Germline V lookup: CDR1 MNHEY, CDR2 SVGAGI. This CDR3 has 13 residues. CDR3 coding DNA: TGTGCCAGCAGTTCACGGGGGGCCACTGAAGCTTTCTTT. As protein: CASSSRGATEAFF.

Here the CDR3 DNA reads TGTGCCAGCAGCTCCCCAAATAGGGGTCAGACTGAAGCTTTCTTT. Translating gives CASSSPNRGQTEAFF. The chain joins TRBV7-2 to TRBJ1-1; possible D gene TRBD1, 5 bases. The CDR3 contains 15 residues. Germline loops: CDR1 SGHTA, CDR2 FQGNSA. The V gene lost 4 bases and the J gene lost 5 bases, with 17 bases spanning the gap.

This clone was observed once. The chain has TRBV4-3 and TRBJ1-1; D perhaps matches TRBD1 (6 bases). Per the germline V gene, CDR1 is LGHNA and CDR2 is YSLEER. The CDR3 runs 16 residues. V lost 0 bases and J 1 base, leaving 12 bases between the germline ends. CDR3 protein: CASSQDPGARNTEAFF. The CDR3 DNA reads TGCGCCAGCAGCCAAGACCCAGGGGCTCGGAACACTGAAGCTTTCTTT.

A note on this clone: A junction end diverges from the germline sequence, so it may reflect a read error. The chain employs TRBV15 and TRBJ2-2; 7 nucleotides agree with TRBD2. The CDR3 covers 14 residues. Per the germline V gene, CDR1 is LNHNV and CDR2 is YYDKDF (reference sequence). CDR3 loop: CATRVGGNAGELFF. The CDR3 DNA sequence: TGTGCCACCAGGGTCGGGGGGAACGCCGGGGAGCTGTTTTTT. Drawing the rest from reference TRBV15 and TRBJ2-2, the complete variable domain is DAMVIQNPRYQVTQFGKPVTLSCSQTLNHNVMYWYQQKSSQAPKLLFHYYDKDFNNEADTPDNFQSRRPNTSFCFLDIRSPGLGDTAMYLCATRVGGNAGELFFGEGSRLTVL.

This chain connects TRBV6-2 or TRBV6-3 to TRBJ1-1; a weak D match, TRBD1 (5 bases). CDR3 size: 17 residues. V dropped 0 bases and J dropped 1 base, with 15 bases sitting between them. Germline assignment: CDR1 MNHEY and CDR2 SVGEGT. The CDR3 DNA follows: TGTGCCAGCAGTTACTCGGGGCTGGGGTCCTGGAACACTGAAGCTTTCTTT. The encoded protein is CASSYSGLGSWNTEAFF.

This clone was detected once. V and J are TRBV4-3 and TRBJ1-1; tentative D call: TRBD1 (5 bases). The CDR3 is 21 residues long. The V end lost 1 base, the J end lost 0 bases, and 27 bases lay between the germline ends. Germline CDR1 reads LGHNA; CDR2 reads YSLEER. Written as DNA, the CDR3 is TGCGCCAGCAGCCAAGCAGGGTTGGGCCCCGAAGAACCCAGCGTGAACACTGAAGCTTTCTTT. This sequence encodes CASSQAGLGPEEPSVNTEAFF.

The J gene is TRBJ2-7, the V gene TRBV29-1; 12 bases agree with TRBD2. Unmatched junction bases numbered 4, after V lost 6 bases and J lost 4 bases. CDR1 is SQVTM and CDR2 is ANQGSEA in the germline V gene. This CDR3 region has 13 residues. As DNA, the CDR3 is TGCAGCGTGACTAGCGGGGGATTTTACGAGCAGTACTTC. It yields the protein CSVTSGGFYEQYF.

The chain uses TRBV3-1 (or the pseudogene TRBV3-2) and TRBJ1-2; tentative D call: TRBD1 (5 bases). V was pared by 0 bases and J by 4 bases, with 15 bases between. This CDR3 comprises 16 residues. Germline CDR1 LGHDT, CDR2 YNNKEL (reference sequence). This CDR3 reads CASSQDLAGRVYGYTF. CDR3 coding DNA: TGTGCCAGCAGCCAAGATTTGGCAGGGAGGGTCTATGGCTACACCTTC.

The V call is TRBV7-9, the J call TRBJ1-2, with 7 bases identical to TRBD1. Germline trimming cut 5 bases from V and 0 bases from J; bases unmatched to any gene: 3. CDR3 size: 14 residues. From germline, CDR1 is SEHNR and CDR2 FQNEAQ (reference sequence). The chain's CDR3 is CASSPTGSNYGYTF. DNA for the CDR3: TGTGCCAGCAGCCCGACAGGGTCTAACTATGGCTACACCTTC.

CDR3 sequence: CASRRTDNTEAFF. The CDR3 DNA is TGTGCCAGCAGGCGGACAGACAACACTGAAGCTTTCTTT. The chain is built from TRBV6-5 and TRBJ1-1; TRBD1 is a possible D gene (6 bases). Germline V lookup: CDR1 MNHEY, CDR2 SVGAGI. This CDR3 spans 13 amino acids. Trimming shortened V by 6 bases and J by 2 bases, and 10 bases separated the two germline ends.

This chain connects TRBV5-1 to TRBJ2-7; possibly TRBD2 for D (6 bases). Trimming cost V 5 bases and J 1 base, with 13 bases left between them. The CDR3 spans 14 residues. The germline V gene has CDR1 SGHRS and CDR2 YFSETQ. Here the CDR3 reads CASRTGTSSYEQYF. In DNA, the CDR3 is TGCGCCAGCAGGACCGGGACTTCGTCCTACGAGCAGTACTTC.

The V gene is TRBV4-3, the J gene TRBJ1-2; 7 bases match TRBD1. J gave up 5 bases and V 3 bases, and 6 bases lay outside the gene matches. The germline gives CDR1 LGHNA, CDR2 YSLEER. CDR3 size: 14 residues. The CDR3 loop reads CASSHYDRVYGYTF. CDR3 bases: TGCGCCAGCAGCCATTACGACAGGGTGTATGGCTACACCTTC.

The rearrangement links TRBV6-2 or TRBV6-3 to TRBJ2-1; 11 bases fit TRBD2. The CDR3 contains 15 residues. After removal of 2 bases from V and 5 bases from J, the junction contained 2 bases not matched to a gene. The germline CDR1 and CDR2 sequences are MNHEY and SVGEGT. Here the CDR3 reads CASSYGTSGNNEQFF. The CDR3 DNA is TGTGCCAGCAGTTACGGGACTAGCGGTAACAATGAGCAGTTCTTC.